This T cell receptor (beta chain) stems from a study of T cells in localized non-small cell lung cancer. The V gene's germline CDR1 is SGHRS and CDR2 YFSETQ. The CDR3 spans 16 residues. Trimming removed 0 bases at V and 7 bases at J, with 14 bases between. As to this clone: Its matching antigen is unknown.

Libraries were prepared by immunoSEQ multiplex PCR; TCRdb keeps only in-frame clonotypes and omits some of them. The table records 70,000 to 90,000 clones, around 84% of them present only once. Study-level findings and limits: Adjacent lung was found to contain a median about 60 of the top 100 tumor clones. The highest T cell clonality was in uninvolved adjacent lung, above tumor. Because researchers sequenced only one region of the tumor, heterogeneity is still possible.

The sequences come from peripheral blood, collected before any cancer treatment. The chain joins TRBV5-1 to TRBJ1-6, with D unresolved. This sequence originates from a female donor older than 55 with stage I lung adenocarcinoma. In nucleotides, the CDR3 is TGCGCCAGCAGCTTGGCCATGGCAGGTTCCAATTCACCCCTCCACTTT. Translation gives CASSLAMAGSNSPLHF.